The present TCR beta chain was sequenced within a study of cytomegalovirus exposure and HLA in healthy donors. Study-level points and caveats: Earlier analysis yielded a pattern in which most TCR beta V segments were productive about 87% or about 30% of the time. Immune exposure information comprised only CMV serostatus.

It was with 60 Vbeta and 13 Jbeta primers that the PCR ran. Here immunoSEQ multiplex PCR was the method, and the copy in TCRdb shows in-frame clones only, minus some. The data show about 150,000 clones, about 80% seen once. Those who donated were healthy bone marrow donors. V was pared by 5 bases and J by 2 bases, with 10 bases of the junction left unmatched. Germline V CDR1 and CDR2: SGHTA, FQGNSA. The CDR3 sequence is 16 residues long. This clone was seen a few times. Its antigen remains unknown. The chain carries TRBV7-2 and TRBJ2-7; 9 positions match TRBD2. Sequenced material: PBMCs. The origin of this receptor is a male donor in good health and CMV-seronegative. Here the CDR3 reads CASSDWGSGSPYEQYF. The DNA for the CDR3 is TGTGCCAGCAGCGACTGGGGTAGCGGGAGTCCCTACGAGCAGTACTTC.